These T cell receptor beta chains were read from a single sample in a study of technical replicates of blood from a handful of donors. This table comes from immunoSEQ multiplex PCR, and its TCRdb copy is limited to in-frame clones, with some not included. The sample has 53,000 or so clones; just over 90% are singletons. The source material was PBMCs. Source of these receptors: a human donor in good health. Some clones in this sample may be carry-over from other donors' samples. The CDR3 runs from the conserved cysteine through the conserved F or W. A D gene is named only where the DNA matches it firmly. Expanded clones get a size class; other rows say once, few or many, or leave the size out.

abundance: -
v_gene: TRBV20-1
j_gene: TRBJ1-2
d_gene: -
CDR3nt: TGCAGTGCTAGAGGGGTGGAGGGCTACACCTTC
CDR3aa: CSARGVEGYTF

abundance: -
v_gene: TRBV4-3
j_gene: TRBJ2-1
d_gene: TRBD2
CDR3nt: TGCGCCAGCAGCCAAGAACTAGCGGAGAACTACAATGAGCAGTTCTTC
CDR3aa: CASSQELAENYNEQFF

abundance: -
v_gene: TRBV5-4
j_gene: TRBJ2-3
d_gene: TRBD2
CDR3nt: TGTGCCAGCAGCTCCACTCTAACTAGCGGGGGGTTTCGGACGCAGTATTTT
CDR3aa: CASSSTLTSGGFRTQYF

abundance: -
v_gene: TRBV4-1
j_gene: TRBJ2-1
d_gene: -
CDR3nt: TGCGCCAGCAGCCGAGAGGAGGGGGCGAATGAGCAGTTCTTC
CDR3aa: CASSREEGANEQFF

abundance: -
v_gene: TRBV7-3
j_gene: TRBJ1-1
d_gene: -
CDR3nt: TGTGCCAGCAGACTAACGCCTACTCAGGGAACTGAAGCTTTCTTT
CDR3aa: CASRLTPTQGTEAFF

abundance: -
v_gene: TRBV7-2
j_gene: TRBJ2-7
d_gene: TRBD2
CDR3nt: TGTGCCAGCAGCTTAGGGGAGGGTCCCTACGAGCAGTACTTC
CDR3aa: CASSLGEGPYEQYF

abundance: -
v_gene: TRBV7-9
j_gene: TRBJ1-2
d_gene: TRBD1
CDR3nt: TGTGCCAGCAGCCGAGACAGGGTTGAAGGCTACACCTTC
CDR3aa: CASSRDRVEGYTF

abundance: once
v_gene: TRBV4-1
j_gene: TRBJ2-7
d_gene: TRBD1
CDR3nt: TGCGCCAGCTCCGGGACAGGGGGTGGCGAGCAGTACTTC
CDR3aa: CASSGTGGGEQYF

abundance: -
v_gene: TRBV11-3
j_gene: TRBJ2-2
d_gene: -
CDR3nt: TGTGCCAGCAGCAAAGACAGGAACACCGGGGAGCTGTTTTTT
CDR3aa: CASSKDRNTGELFF

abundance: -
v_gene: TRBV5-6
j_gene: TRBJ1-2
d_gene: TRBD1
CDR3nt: TGTGCCAGCAGCTTGGACAGGGGTGCTGGCTACACCTTC
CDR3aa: CASSLDRGAGYTF

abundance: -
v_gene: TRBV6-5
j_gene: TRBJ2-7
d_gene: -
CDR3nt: TGTGCCAGCAGCCACCCGGGGGAGCAGTACTTC
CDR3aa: CASSHPGEQYF

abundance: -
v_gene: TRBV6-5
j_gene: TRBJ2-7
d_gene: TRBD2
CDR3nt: TGTGCCAGCGCAGGGACTACGATATACGAGCAGTACTTC
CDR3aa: CASAGTTIYEQYF

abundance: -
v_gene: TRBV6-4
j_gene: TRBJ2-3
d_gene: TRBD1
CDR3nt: TGTGCCAGCAGCGAAGGACAGGGCACAGATACGCAGTATTTT
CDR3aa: CASSEGQGTDTQYF

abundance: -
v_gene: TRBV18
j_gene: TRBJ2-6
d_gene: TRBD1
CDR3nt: TGTGCCAGCTCACCTATGAAAGGGGGCTTGTCTGGGGCCAACGTCCTGACTTTC
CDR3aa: CASSPMKGGLSGANVLTF

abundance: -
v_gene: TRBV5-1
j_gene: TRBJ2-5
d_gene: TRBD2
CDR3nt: TGCGCCAGCAGCTTTGGCGGACTAGCGGGGAAAGAGACCCAGTACTTC
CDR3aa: CASSFGGLAGKETQYF

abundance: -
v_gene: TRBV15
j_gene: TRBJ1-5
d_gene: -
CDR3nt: TGTGCCACCAGCAGTAGACTCTATCAGCCCCAGCATTTT
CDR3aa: CATSSRLYQPQHF

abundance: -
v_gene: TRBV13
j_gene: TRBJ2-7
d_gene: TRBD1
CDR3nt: TGTGCCAGCAGCCACACTACAGGGGGCGGGGCCTACGAGCAGTACTTC
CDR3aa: CASSHTTGGGAYEQYF

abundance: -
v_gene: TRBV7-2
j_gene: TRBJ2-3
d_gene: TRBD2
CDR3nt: TGTGCCAGCAGCTTTCCTAGCGGGCGAGCATATACGCAGTATTTT
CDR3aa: CASSFPSGRAYTQYF

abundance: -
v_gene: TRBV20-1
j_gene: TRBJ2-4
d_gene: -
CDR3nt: TGCAGTGCTAGGAGGGGGTACATTCAGTACTTC
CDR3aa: CSARRGYIQYF

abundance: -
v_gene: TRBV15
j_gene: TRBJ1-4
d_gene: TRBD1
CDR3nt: TGTGCCACCAGCAGGGACAGGGGGCAAGAAAAACTGTTTTTT
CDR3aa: CATSRDRGQEKLFF

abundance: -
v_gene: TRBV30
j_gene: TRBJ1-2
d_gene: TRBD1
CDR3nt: TGTGCCTGGACCCGACAGGGGGCTTTCGGCTACACCTTC
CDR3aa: CAWTRQGAFGYTF

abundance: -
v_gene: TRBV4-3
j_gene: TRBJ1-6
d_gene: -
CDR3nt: TGCGCCAGCAGCCAAGACGGGGAAAATTCACCCCTCCACTTT
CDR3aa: CASSQDGENSPLHF

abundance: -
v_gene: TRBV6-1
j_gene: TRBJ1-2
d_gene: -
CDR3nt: TGTGCCAGCAGTGAACGGGCTGTGGGGAGAGGTTTACCCGGCTACACCTTC
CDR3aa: CASSERAVGRGLPGYTF

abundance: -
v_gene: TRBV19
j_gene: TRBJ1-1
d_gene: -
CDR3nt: TGTGCCAGTAGTAAAACCCTCCCGAGCACTGAAGCTTTCTTT
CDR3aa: CASSKTLPSTEAFF

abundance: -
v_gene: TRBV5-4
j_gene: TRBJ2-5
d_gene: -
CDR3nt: TGTGCCAGTAAGACAGGAGAAGAGACCCAGTACTTC
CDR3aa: CASKTGEETQYF

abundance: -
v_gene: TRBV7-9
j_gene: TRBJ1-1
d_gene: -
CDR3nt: TGTGCCAGCAGCCCACAGGGCGGATACACTGAAGCTTTCTTT
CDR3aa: CASSPQGGYTEAFF

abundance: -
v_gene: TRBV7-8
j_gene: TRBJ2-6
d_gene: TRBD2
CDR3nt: TGTGCCAGCAGCTCCTTCGGGGGGGGGTCTGGGGCCAACGTCCTGACTTTC
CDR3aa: CASSSFGGGSGANVLTF

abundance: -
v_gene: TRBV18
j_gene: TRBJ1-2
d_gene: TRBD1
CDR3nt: TGTGCCAGCTCACGGGACAGCCCGGACTATGGCTACACCTTC
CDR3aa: CASSRDSPDYGYTF

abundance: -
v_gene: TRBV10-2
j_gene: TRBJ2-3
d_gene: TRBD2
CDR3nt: TGCGCCAGCAGTGAGTCCGGGACTAGCGTAGATACGCAGTATTTT
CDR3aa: CASSESGTSVDTQYF

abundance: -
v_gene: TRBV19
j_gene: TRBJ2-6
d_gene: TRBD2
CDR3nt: TGTGCCAGTAGTATTAGCGGGAGGGCATCTGGGGCCAACGTCCTGACTTTC
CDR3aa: CASSISGRASGANVLTF

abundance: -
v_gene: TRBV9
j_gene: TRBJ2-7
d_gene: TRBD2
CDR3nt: TGTGCCAGCAGCGGTCCAGCGGGGGGTCATTACGAGCAGTACTTC
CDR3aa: CASSGPAGGHYEQYF

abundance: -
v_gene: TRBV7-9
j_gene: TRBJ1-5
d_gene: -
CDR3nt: TGTGCCAGCACCCCGGGGGAGAATCAGCCCCAGCATTTT
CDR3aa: CASTPGENQPQHF

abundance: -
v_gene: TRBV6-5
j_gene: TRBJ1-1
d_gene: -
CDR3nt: TGTGCCAGCAGTTACTACAGTGGAGGCACTGAAGCTTTCTTT
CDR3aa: CASSYYSGGTEAFF

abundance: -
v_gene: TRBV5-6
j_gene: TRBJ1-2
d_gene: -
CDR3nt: TGTGCCAGCAGCCCGTCGGGGGGCTGGGGCTACACCTTC
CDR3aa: CASSPSGGWGYTF

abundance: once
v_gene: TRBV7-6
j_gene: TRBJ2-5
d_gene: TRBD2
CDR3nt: TGTGCCAGCAGATCACTAGCGGGGGGGCAAGAGACCCAGTACTTC
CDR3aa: CASRSLAGGQETQYF

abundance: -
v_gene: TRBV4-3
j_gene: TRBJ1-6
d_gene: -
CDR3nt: TGCGCCAGCAGCCAAGATGGAAGGGGAAATTCACCCCTCCACTTT
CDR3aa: CASSQDGRGNSPLHF

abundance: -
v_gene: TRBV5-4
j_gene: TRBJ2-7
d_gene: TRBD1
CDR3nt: TGTGCCAGCAGCTTGCGGACAGGGGGAGGCGAGCAGTACTTC
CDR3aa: CASSLRTGGGEQYF

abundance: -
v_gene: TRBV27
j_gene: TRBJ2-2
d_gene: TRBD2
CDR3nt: TGTGCCAGCACTCCCCGGGCCCGTACCGGGACTAGCGGGGCGCGTTGGGACACCGGGGAGCTGTTTTTT
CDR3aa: CASTPRARTGTSGARWDTGELFF

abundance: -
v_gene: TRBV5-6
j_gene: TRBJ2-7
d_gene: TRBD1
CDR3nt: TGTGCCAGCAGCTTGGTTGGGACAGGGGTTTACGAGCAGTACTTC
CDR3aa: CASSLVGTGVYEQYF

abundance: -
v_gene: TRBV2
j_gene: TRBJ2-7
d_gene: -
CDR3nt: TGTGCCAGCAGTGTAGGGGGGGCGATCGACGAGCAGTACTTC
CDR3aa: CASSVGGAIDEQYF

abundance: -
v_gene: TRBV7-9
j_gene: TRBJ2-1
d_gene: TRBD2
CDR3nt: TGTGCCAGCAGCTTGGTGCGGGGGGGCCCTAATGAGCAGTTCTTC
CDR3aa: CASSLVRGGPNEQFF

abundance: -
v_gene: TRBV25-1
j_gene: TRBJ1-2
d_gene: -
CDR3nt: TGTGCCAGCAGTGCACAGGGCTTACGTGGCTACACCTTC
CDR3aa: CASSAQGLRGYTF

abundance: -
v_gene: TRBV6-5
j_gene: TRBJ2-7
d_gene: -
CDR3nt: TGTGCCAGCAGTTACGGGGCAGGGCTCTACGAGCAGTACTTC
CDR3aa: CASSYGAGLYEQYF

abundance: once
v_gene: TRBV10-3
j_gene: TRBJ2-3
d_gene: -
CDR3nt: TGTGCCATCAGCGATAGGACAGCAGGGCAGTATTTT
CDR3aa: CAISDRTAGQYF

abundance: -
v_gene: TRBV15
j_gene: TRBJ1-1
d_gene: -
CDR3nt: TGTGCCACCAGCAGAGATTACGGGGCTGAAGCTTTCTTT
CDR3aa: CATSRDYGAEAFF

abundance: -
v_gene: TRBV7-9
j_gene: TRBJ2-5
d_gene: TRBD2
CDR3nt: TGTGCCAGCAGCTCACTGGGACTAGCGGGGGCCGGGGAGACCCAGTACTTC
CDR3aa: CASSSLGLAGAGETQYF

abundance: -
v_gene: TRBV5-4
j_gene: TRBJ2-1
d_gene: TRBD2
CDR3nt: TGTGCCAGCAGCTTGGATCCCGGGGGGGCCGCGCAGTTCTTC
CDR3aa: CASSLDPGGAAQFF